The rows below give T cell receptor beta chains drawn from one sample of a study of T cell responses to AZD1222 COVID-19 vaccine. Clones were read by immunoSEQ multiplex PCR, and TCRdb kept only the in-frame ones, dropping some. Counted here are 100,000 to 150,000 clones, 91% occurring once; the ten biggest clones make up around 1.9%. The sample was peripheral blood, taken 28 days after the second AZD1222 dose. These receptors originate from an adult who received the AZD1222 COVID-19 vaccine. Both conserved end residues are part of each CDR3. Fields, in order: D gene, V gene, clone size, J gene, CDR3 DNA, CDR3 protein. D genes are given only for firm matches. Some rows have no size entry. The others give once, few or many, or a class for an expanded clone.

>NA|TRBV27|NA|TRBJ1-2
TGTGCCAGCAGTTTACAGGCCTCTTCCTATGGCTACACCTTC
CASSLQASSYGYTF
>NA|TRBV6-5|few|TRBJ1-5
TGTGCCAGCAGTCCATCGACCCCTAGCAATCAGCCCCAGCATTTT
CASSPSTPSNQPQHF
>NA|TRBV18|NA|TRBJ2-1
TGTGCCAGCCTCATGGGGGGAAACAATGAGCAGTTCTTC
CASLMGGNNEQFF
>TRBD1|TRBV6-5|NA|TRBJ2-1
TGTGCCAGCAATCGTCCGGGGACAGGGTACAATGAGCAGTTCTTC
CASNRPGTGYNEQFF
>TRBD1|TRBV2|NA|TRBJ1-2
TGTGCCAGCAGTGACCAGGGGGCGTACGGTGGCTACACCTTC
CASSDQGAYGGYTF
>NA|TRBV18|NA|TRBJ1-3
TGTGCCAGCTCCCCCCGGGAGAGCTCTGGAAACACCATATATTTT
CASSPRESSGNTIYF
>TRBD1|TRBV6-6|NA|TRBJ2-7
TGTGCCAGCAGTTACTCGACGGGACAGGGGCCCTACGAGCAGTACTTC
CASSYSTGQGPYEQYF
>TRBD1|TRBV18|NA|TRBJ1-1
TGTGCCAGCTCACCCCGGGCAGGGGGAGAAGCTTTCTTT
CASSPRAGGEAFF
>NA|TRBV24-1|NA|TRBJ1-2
TGTGCCACCAGTGTTCTCGACGGGACTTCGTATGGCTACACCTTC
CATSVLDGTSYGYTF
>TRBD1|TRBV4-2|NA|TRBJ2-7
TGTGCCAGCAGCCAAGATTTGGGAACCGGGACAGTCTCCTACGAGCAGTACTTC
CASSQDLGTGTVSYEQYF
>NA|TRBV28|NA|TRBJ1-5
TGTGCCAGCAACAACCAAGGGGGGACCAATCAGCCCCAGCATTTT
CASNNQGGTNQPQHF
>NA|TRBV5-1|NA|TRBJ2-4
TGCGCCAGCAGCTTGGCACAGACCAAAAACATTCAGTACTTC
CASSLAQTKNIQYF
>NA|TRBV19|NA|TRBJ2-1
TGTGCCAGTAGTATAGATCTTGGCGGCAATGAGCAGTTCTTC
CASSIDLGGNEQFF
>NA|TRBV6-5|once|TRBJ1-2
TGTGCCAGCAGTTACGGTCCGGATAATAACTATGGCTACACCTTC
CASSYGPDNNYGYTF
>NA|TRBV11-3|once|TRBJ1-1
TGTGCCAGCAGCAGTTTGTTAAACACTGAAGCTTTCTTT
CASSSLLNTEAFF
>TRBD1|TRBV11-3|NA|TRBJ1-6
TGTGCCAGCAGCTTAAGGCAGGGGGATTCACCCCTCCACTTT
CASSLRQGDSPLHF
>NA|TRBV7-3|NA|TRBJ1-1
TGTGCCAGCAGCTTAGGTGGGGGGACGAACACTGAAGCTTTCTTT
CASSLGGGTNTEAFF
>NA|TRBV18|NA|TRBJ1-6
TGTGCCAGCTCACCACGGGTCGCAACTAATTCACCCCTCCACTTT
CASSPRVATNSPLHF
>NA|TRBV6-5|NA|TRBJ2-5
TGTGCCAGCTCGGGAGACCAAGAGACCCAGTACTTC
CASSGDQETQYF
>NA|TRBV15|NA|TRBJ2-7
TGTGCCACCAGCAGAGACAGGGGCTACGAGCAGTACTTC
CATSRDRGYEQYF
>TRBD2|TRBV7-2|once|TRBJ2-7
TGTGCCAGCAGCTTAATAGCGAGCGGGGTGAACGAGCAGTACTTC
CASSLIASGVNEQYF
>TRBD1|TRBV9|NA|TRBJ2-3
TGTGCCAGCAGCCTAGGGACAGGGGTGACCACAGATACGCAGTATTTT
CASSLGTGVTTDTQYF
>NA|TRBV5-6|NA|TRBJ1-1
TGTGCCAGCAGCTTGGCTTTGCAGGGGAACACTGAAGCTTTCTTT
CASSLALQGNTEAFF
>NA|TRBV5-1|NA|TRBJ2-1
TGCGCCAGCAGCTCCCCGAGTGGCGAGCAGTTCTTC
CASSSPSGEQFF
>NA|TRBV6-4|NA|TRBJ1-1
TGTGCCAGCAGCGCAATGGGCAACACTGAAGCTTTCTTT
CASSAMGNTEAFF
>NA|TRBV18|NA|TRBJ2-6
TGTGCCAGCTCCCCCGGCTCTGGGGCCAACGTCCTGACTTTC
CASSPGSGANVLTF
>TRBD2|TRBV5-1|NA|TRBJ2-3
TGCGCCAGCAGCCCCTCCTTAGCGGGAGCGACAGATACGCAGTATTTT
CASSPSLAGATDTQYF
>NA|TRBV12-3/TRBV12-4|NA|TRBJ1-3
TGTGCCAGCAGATCCTCTGGAAACACCATATATTTT
CASRSSGNTIYF
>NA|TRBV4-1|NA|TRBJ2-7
TGCGCCAGCAGCCAAGTCTCAGGGGGGATCGAGCAGTACTTC
CASSQVSGGIEQYF
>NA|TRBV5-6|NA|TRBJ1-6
TGTGCCAGCAGCTTGGCGGGCAGCCCGAGCTCCTATAATTCACCCCTCCACTTT
CASSLAGSPSSYNSPLHF